The rows below give T cell receptor beta chains drawn from one sample of a study of CD8+ T cells in alopecia areata. Sequencing used immunoSEQ multiplex PCR; TCRdb keeps in-frame clones, though not all of them. The sample shows more than 110,000 clones, approximately 80% of them seen only once. This sample comprised CD8+ T cells sorted from blood, obtained at week 4, from a patient treated with tofacitinib. The receptors shown here come from a human donor with alopecia areata. The conserved cysteine and the conserved F or W are not part of the CDR3 here.

TRBV4-3	TRBJ2-3	ASSRETSTDTQY
TRBV7-9	TRBJ2-1	ASSFSRSSYNEQF
TRBV7-9	TRBJ2-7	ASSSRELSYEQY
TRBV7-2	TRBJ1-6	ASSFRDRGWSPLH
TRBV5-1	TRBJ1-1	ASSFRPDRGVTEAF
TRBV6-5	TRBJ2-3	ASSYLSGGGGDTQY
TRBV7-9	TRBJ2-4	ASSLGPANIQY
TRBV5-1	TRBJ2-3	ASREGGYTDTQY
TRBV29-1	TRBJ2-7	SVVLRRDTSYEQY
TRBV27	TRBJ2-3	ASSSPPLAGASTDTQY
TRBV14	TRBJ1-5	ASSQASRRGQADSNQPQH
TRBV4-2	TRBJ2-1	ASSQEAGSHDEQF
TRBV15	TRBJ2-4	ATSRDPPILRDIQY
TRBV11-2	TRBJ2-1	ASSDSPPEQF
TRBV15	TRBJ2-7	ATRGTSDYEQY
TRBV5-5	TRBJ2-7	ASSRGSYEQY
TRBV29-1	TRBJ2-3	SAHRGGDTQY
TRBV7-9	TRBJ2-5	ASSLAPGRVAGEETQY
TRBV6-5	TRBJ1-2	ASSYSTANYGYT
TRBV10-2	TRBJ1-2	ASGGTGSTNGYT
TRBV7-9	TRBJ1-1	ASSLALVNTEAF
TRBV7-9	TRBJ2-1	ASSTLGLARGGEQF